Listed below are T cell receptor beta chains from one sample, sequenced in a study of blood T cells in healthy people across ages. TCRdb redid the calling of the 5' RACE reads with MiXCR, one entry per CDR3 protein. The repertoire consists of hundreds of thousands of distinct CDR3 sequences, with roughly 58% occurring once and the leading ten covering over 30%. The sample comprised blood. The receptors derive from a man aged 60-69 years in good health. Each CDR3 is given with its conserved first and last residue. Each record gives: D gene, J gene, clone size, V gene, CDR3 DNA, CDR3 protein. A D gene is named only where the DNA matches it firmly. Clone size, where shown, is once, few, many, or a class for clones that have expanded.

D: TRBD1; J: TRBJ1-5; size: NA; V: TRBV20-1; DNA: TGCAGTGCTAAGGAGACAGGGGGGTCCAATCAGCCCCAGCATTTT; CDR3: CSAKETGGSNQPQHF
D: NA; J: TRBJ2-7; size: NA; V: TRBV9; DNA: TGTGCCAGCAGCCCTCGGAGTTCCTCCTACGAGCAGTACTTC; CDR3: CASSPRSSSYEQYF
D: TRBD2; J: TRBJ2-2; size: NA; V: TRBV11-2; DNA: TGTGCCAGCAAAGCGGGGCGGGACACCGGGGAGCTGTTTTTT; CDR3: CASKAGRDTGELFF
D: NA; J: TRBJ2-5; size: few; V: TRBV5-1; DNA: TGCGCCAGCAGCTCGGACACCAACCAAGAGACCCAGTACTTC; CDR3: CASSSDTNQETQYF
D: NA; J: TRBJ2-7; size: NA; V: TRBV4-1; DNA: TGCGCCAGCAGCCACCAGCCGGGCCCCCTCTCCGACGAGCAGTACTTC; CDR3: CASSHQPGPLSDEQYF
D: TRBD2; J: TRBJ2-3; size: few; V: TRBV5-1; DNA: TGCGCCAGCAGTGGGAGGGTACACACAGATACGCAGTATTTT; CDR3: CASSGRVHTDTQYF
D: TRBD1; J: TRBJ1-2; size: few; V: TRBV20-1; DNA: TGCAGTGCGAGCGACGGACAGGGGGTTGGCTACACCTTC; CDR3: CSASDGQGVGYTF
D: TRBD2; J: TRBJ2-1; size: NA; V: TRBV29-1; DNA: TGCAGCTCGGGACTAGCGGGAAACGATGAGCAGTTCTTC; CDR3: CSSGLAGNDEQFF
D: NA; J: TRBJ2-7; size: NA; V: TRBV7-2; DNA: TGTGCCAGCAGCCACAGATCGGGGGCGGACTCCTACGAGCAGTACTTC; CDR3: CASSHRSGADSYEQYF
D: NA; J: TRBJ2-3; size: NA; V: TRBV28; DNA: TGTGCCAGCAGTGGTGGGGGAGGGGGGCTCACAGATACGCAGTATTTT; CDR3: CASSGGGGGLTDTQYF
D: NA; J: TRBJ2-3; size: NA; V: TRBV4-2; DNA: TGTGCCAGCAGCGAGGCGGGGAGCACAGATACGCAGTATTTT; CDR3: CASSEAGSTDTQYF
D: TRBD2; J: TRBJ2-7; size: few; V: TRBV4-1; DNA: TGCGCCAGCAGCCAGGGGACTAGCGGGGGCTCCTACGAGCAGTACTTC; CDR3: CASSQGTSGGSYEQYF
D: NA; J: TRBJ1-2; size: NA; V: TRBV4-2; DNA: TGTGCCAGCAGCCAAGATACACGGGGCGCGGGCTACACCTTC; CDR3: CASSQDTRGAGYTF
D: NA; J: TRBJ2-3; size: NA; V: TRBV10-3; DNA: TGTGCCATCAGTGACACAAGGCAGGGCACAGATACGCAGTATTTT; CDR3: CAISDTRQGTDTQYF